A single sample gave rise to the 30 T cell receptor beta chains below, sequenced in a study of blood T cell repertoires in COVID-19. Sequencing was performed with immunoSEQ multiplex PCR; in TCRdb, only in-frame clones are kept and a portion is missing. The sample shows 200,000 to 250,000 clones, around three quarters of them seen only once. Sequencing input: peripheral blood. Receptors were obtained from a woman between 65 and 79 years old with acute or convalescent COVID-19.

This chain links TRBV7-7 with TRBJ2-7; 7 nucleotides match TRBD1. This CDR3 spans 13 amino acids. Germline-derived CDR1 and CDR2 are SSHAT and FNYEAQ (reference sequence). V trimming: 5 bases; J trimming: 4 bases; junction bases outside the gene matches: 5. CDR3 loop: CASSPDRDYEQYF. The CDR3 coding sequence is TGTGCCAGCAGCCCAGACAGGGATTACGAGCAGTACTTC.

V usage is TRBV5-1 and J usage is TRBJ2-2; possibly TRBD2 for D (5 bases). The CDR3 has 14 residues. The V gene lost 7 bases and the J gene lost 4 bases, with 14 bases spanning the gap. In germline, CDR1 is SGHRS, CDR2 YFSETQ. CDR3 residues: CASRQDSITGELFF. The CDR3 DNA is TGCGCCAGCCGCCAGGACTCCATCACCGGGGAGCTGTTTTTT.

The genes are TRBV27 and TRBJ1-4, with 7 bases fitting TRBD1. The CDR3 runs to 15 residues. Germline CDR1 is MNHEY and CDR2 is SMNVEV (reference sequence). Germline trimming cut 5 bases from V and 4 bases from J; bases unmatched to any gene: 7. The CDR3 DNA is TGTGCCAGCAGTCCATCGGACAGGAATAATGAAAAACTGTTTTTT. Amino acid sequence: CASSPSDRNNEKLFF.

The rearrangement uses TRBV24-1 and TRBJ2-1; tentatively, D is TRBD2 (6 bases). The CDR3 length is 16 residues. Trimming pared 6 bases from V and 0 bases from J, leaving 14 bases between. CDR1 is KGHDR and CDR2 is SFDVKD in the germline V gene. As DNA, the CDR3 is TGTGCCACCAGTCTGCCGGGGGTCCCCTCCTACAATGAGCAGTTCTTC. Its protein product is CATSLPGVPSYNEQFF.

The chain is built from TRBV6-5 and TRBJ2-2; TRBD2 matches 9 bases. This CDR3 has 15 amino acids. Germline V gene lookup returns CDR1 MNHEY and CDR2 SVGAGI. The J segment lost 1 base and the V segment lost 7 bases, leaving 4 bases of the junction unmatched. The DNA of the CDR3 is TGTGCCAGCACTTTGACTAGCGGGAACACCGGGGAGCTGTTTTTT. It is translated as CASTLTSGNTGELFF.

In this sample, this clone turned up a few times. CDR3 residues: CASSAGTSSYEQYF. The CDR3, as DNA: TGTGCCAGCAGCGCCGGGACTAGCTCCTACGAGCAGTACTTC. J is TRBJ2-7 and V is TRBV9; 8 bases are a match to TRBD2. The V and J ends lost 3 bases and 0 bases, in that order; junction bases with no gene match: 2. The V gene's germline CDR1 is SGDLS and CDR2 YYNGEE. This CDR3 is built from 14 residues.

The chain combines TRBV28 with TRBJ2-2; 7 nucleotides match TRBD1. The CDR3 runs 15 residues. V was pared by 4 bases and J by 4 bases, with 6 bases of the junction left unmatched. Germline V gene data show CDR1 as MDHEN and CDR2 as SYDVKM. CDR3 DNA sequence: TGTGCCAGCAGTTCTGACAGGGCGGCCACCGGGGAGCTGTTTTTT. Amino acids: CASSSDRAATGELFF.

The rearrangement joins TRBV7-9 to TRBJ2-5; D is uncertain. The V end lost 5 bases, the J end lost 3 bases, and 4 bases lay between the germline ends. This CDR3 has 11 amino acids. The germline V gene encodes CDR1 SEHNR and CDR2 FQNEAQ (reference sequence). CDR3 loop: CASSGEETQYF. DNA of the CDR3: TGTGCCAGCAGCGGAGAAGAGACCCAGTACTTC.

The V gene is TRBV5-8, the J gene TRBJ2-7; D remains unclear. Trimming stripped 4 bases from V and 2 bases from J, with 16 bases between. Germline CDR1 reads SGHTS; CDR2 reads YDEGEE. The CDR3 totals 15 residues. The CDR3 nucleotides are TGTGCCAGCAGCCGGTTAGCTAACCCCGCCTACGAGCAGTACTTC. This sequence encodes CASSRLANPAYEQYF.

The chain carries TRBV28 and TRBJ1-3, with D possibly being TRBD1 (5 bases). In germline, CDR1 is MDHEN, CDR2 SYDVKM. The CDR3 loop spans 15 amino acids. Trimming removed 6 bases from V and 2 bases from J, with 14 bases in between. The CDR3 coding sequence is TGTGCCAGCAGAAAAACGTCAGGGACTGGAAACACCATATATTTT. Amino acids: CASRKTSGTGNTIYF. Combining the CDR3 with reference TRBV28 and TRBJ1-3 gives the whole variable domain DVKVTQSSRYLVKRTGEKVFLECVQDMDHENMFWYRQDPGLGLRLIYFSYDVKMKEKGDIPEGYSVSREKKERFSLILESASTNQTSMYLCASRKTSGTGNTIYFGEGSWLTVV.

This chain connects TRBV12-3 or TRBV12-4 to TRBJ2-1; maybe TRBD2 (6 bases). There are 13 residues in the CDR3. The V and J ends lost 6 bases and 6 bases respectively, with 12 bases between them. The CDR3 nucleotides are TGTGCCAGCAGCCCGGGAGCTTTCAATGAGCAGTTCTTC. This translates into CASSPGAFNEQFF.

The chain has TRBV11-1 and TRBJ2-7; D remains unclear. Germline V lookup: CDR1 SGHAT, CDR2 FQDESV (reference sequence). Trimming took off 5 bases at V and 5 bases at J, with 13 bases between the two ends. The CDR3 runs to 13 residues. The CDR3 here is CASSNTLGNEQYF. CDR3 DNA sequence: TGTGCCAGCAGCAATACCCTAGGAAACGAGCAGTACTTC.

The chain links TRBV19 to TRBJ2-3; 12 bases map to TRBD2. V lost 4 bases to trimming and J lost 4 bases; unmatched junction nucleotides: 6. The CDR3 contains 16 residues. Germline V lookup: CDR1 LNHDA, CDR2 SQIVND (reference sequence). Written as DNA, the CDR3 is TGTGCCAGTAGTAAGCGACTAGCGGGAGCACCAGATACGCAGTATTTT. Its translation is CASSKRLAGAPDTQYF.

In this sample, this clone turned up a few times. The chain employs TRBV7-8 and TRBJ1-6, with D maybe TRBD1 (5 bases). This CDR3 has 14 residues. Trimming stripped 0 bases from V and 13 bases from J, with 13 bases between. Germline V gives CDR1 SGHVS, CDR2 FQNEAQ. The CDR3 reads CASSLARQRTPLHF. In DNA, the CDR3 is TGTGCCAGCAGCTTAGCCCGACAGAGGACGCCCCTCCACTTT. Combining the CDR3 with reference TRBV7-8 and TRBJ1-6 gives the whole variable domain GAGVSQSPRYKVAKRGQDVALRCDPISGHVSLFWYQQALGQGPEFLTYFQNEAQLDKSGLPSDRFFAERPEGSVSTLKIQRTQQEDSAVYLCASSLARQRTPLHFGNGTRLTVT.

V is TRBV29-1 and J is TRBJ2-3, with TRBD2 identical over 11 bases. This CDR3 is built from 16 residues. CDR1 is SQVTM, CDR2 ANQGSEA, per germline. V shed 6 bases and J 0 bases; nucleotides not matched to a gene: 8. The DNA for the CDR3 is TGCAGCGTCACTAGCGGGAGTGGCTCTAGCACAGATACGCAGTATTTT. It encodes CSVTSGSGSSTDTQYF.

J is TRBJ1-1 and V is TRBV5-1; D call uncertain. Germline CDR1 is SGHRS and CDR2 is YFSETQ. The V and J ends lost 5 bases and 7 bases respectively, with 15 bases between them. The CDR3 is 13 residues long. CDR3 residues: CASRYTQELEAFF. The CDR3 DNA reads as TGCGCCAGCAGATACACGCAGGAACTTGAAGCTTTCTTT.

The J gene is TRBJ1-5, the V gene TRBV27; the D gene is possibly TRBD1 (5 bases). Germline CDR1 is MNHEY and CDR2 is SMNVEV (reference sequence). Trimming removed 2 bases at V and 6 bases at J, with 14 bases between. This CDR3 region has 15 residues. The CDR3 reads CASSLISGVGQPQHF. CDR3 bases: TGTGCCAGCAGTTTAATTTCGGGGGTTGGTCAGCCCCAGCATTTT.

V and J are TRBV2 and TRBJ2-1; 16 nucleotides align to TRBD2. V lost 5 bases and J lost 9; bases outside the gene matches: 7. The CDR3 spans 16 residues. Germline V gene sequence: CDR1 SNHLY, CDR2 FYNNEI. Here the CDR3 reads CASSSGLAGGNGEQFF. CDR3 coding DNA: TGTGCCAGCAGTTCGGGACTAGCGGGAGGGAACGGTGAGCAGTTCTTC. Supplemented by reference TRBV2 and TRBJ2-1, the full variable domain reads EPEVTQTPSHQVTQMGQEVILRCVPISNHLYFYWYRQILGQKVEFLVSFYNNEISEKSEIFDDQFSVERPDGSNFTLKIRSTKLEDSAMYFCASSSGLAGGNGEQFFGPGTRLTVL.

The chain employs TRBV6-2 or TRBV6-3 and TRBJ2-7; 14 nucleotides match TRBD2. In germline, CDR1 is MNHEY, CDR2 SVGEGT. CDR3 length: 20 residues. Unmatched junction bases numbered 16, after V lost 2 bases and J lost 4 bases. Here the CDR3 DNA reads TGTGCCAGCAGTTACCCTTTTGGACTAGCGGGAGGCTGGGGAGTTTACGAGCAGTACTTC. Encoded protein: CASSYPFGLAGGWGVYEQYF.

This chain joins TRBV3-1 (or the pseudogene TRBV3-2) and TRBJ2-5; D not resolved. CDR3 length equals 14 residues. Between the trimmed V and J ends, which lost 1 base and 5 bases, there was a span of 11 bases. CDR1 is LGHDT, CDR2 YNNKEL, per germline (reference sequence). The CDR3 here is CASSQGESPETQYF. The CDR3 region has the DNA TGTGCCAGCAGCCAAGGAGAAAGTCCGGAGACCCAGTACTTC.

This clone was seen more than once but under ten times. This sequence joins TRBV4-1 and TRBJ1-1; D unresolved. Germline CDR1 MGHRA, CDR2 YSYEKL. The germline V and J ends were trimmed by 2 bases and 3 bases, with 13 bases remaining between them. There are 15 residues in the CDR3. This CDR3 is CASSQSSQLDTEAFF. The CDR3 coding sequence is TGCGCCAGCAGCCAAAGTAGCCAGTTGGACACTGAAGCTTTCTTT.

The V call is TRBV21-1, the J call TRBJ2-7; the DNA was not compared with TRBD2, the D call given in the table. TRBV21-1 is a pseudogene. The CDR3 length is 15 residues. The CDR3 nucleotides are TGTGCCAGCGCACTGTCGTCGGGATTGGATTACGAGCAGTACTTC. Translated: CASALSSGLDYEQYF.

The rearrangement links TRBV19 to TRBJ2-7; the match to TRBD2 covers 9 bases. Germline values: CDR1 LNHDA, CDR2 SQIVND (reference sequence). CDR3 length: 15 amino acids. Unmatched junction bases numbered 8, after V lost 5 bases and J lost 3 bases. The CDR3 reads CASSLLAGERYEQYF. The CDR3 region has the DNA TGTGCCAGTAGTCTTTTAGCGGGAGAACGCTACGAGCAGTACTTC.

V usage is TRBV27 and J usage is TRBJ2-2; the D gene is possibly TRBD2 (5 bases). Germline V gene sequence: CDR1 MNHEY, CDR2 SMNVEV (reference sequence). CDR3 length: 15 residues. V gave up 2 bases and J gave up 2 bases, with 9 bases separating them. The CDR3 loop reads CASSLTGLNTGELFF. The CDR3 DNA reads as TGTGCCAGCAGTTTAACCGGACTCAACACCGGGGAGCTGTTTTTT.

This clone has more than one count but fewer than ten. The genes are TRBV5-1 and TRBJ1-3; no definite D call. The CDR3 is 15 amino acids. V was pared by 0 bases and J by 0 bases, with 7 bases between. Germline V gives CDR1 SGHRS, CDR2 YFSETQ. CDR3 amino acids: CASSLDSNSGNTIYF. For the CDR3, the DNA is TGCGCCAGCAGCTTGGATTCAAACTCTGGAAACACCATATATTTT.

The DNA of the CDR3 is TGTGCCAGCACCACAGGTGTGGGGACAGCTTCCTACGAGCAGTACTTC. This encodes CASTTGVGTASYEQYF. The V gene is TRBV2, the J gene TRBJ2-7; 7 bases align to TRBD1. The CDR3 totals 16 residues. The J segment lost 1 base and the V segment lost 7 bases, leaving 13 bases of the junction unmatched. From germline, CDR1 is SNHLY and CDR2 FYNNEI.

This clone was recorded only once. The gene calls are TRBV27 and TRBJ2-3; TRBD2 aligns across 7 bases. V dropped 2 bases and J dropped 6; count of bases not matched to a gene: 5. The CDR3 has 14 residues. The germline V gene has CDR1 MNHEY and CDR2 SMNVEV (reference sequence). The CDR3 loop is CASSLAGDGDTQYF. The CDR3 DNA reads TGTGCCAGCAGTTTAGCGGGAGACGGGGATACGCAGTATTTT.

The gene calls are TRBV25-1 and TRBJ1-6; TRBD1 matches at 8 bases. Germline CDR1 reads MGHDK; CDR2 reads SYGVNS. Trimming cost V 5 bases and J 8 bases; bases outside gene matches: 8. The CDR3 covers 15 residues. This chain's CDR3 is CASSQGAPRDSPLHF. The CDR3 nucleotides read TGTGCCAGCAGTCAGGGGGCGCCCCGGGATTCACCCCTCCACTTT.

V gene TRBV28 combines with J gene TRBJ1-5, with 8 bases identical to TRBD1. This CDR3 is built from 14 residues. With 4 bases clipped from V and 3 bases from J, the junction kept 2 bases outside the gene matches. The germline V gene encodes CDR1 MDHEN and CDR2 SYDVKM. The CDR3 bases are TGTGCCAGCAGTTACCAGGGGGCCAATCAGCCCCAGCATTTT. Translating it yields CASSYQGANQPQHF.

This CDR3 reads CASSLLAGVSTDTQYF. The DNA of the CDR3 is TGTGCCAGCAGCCTGTTAGCGGGGGTTAGCACAGATACGCAGTATTTT. V and J are TRBV5-6 and TRBJ2-3, with 9 positions matching TRBD2. Germline V gene lookup returns CDR1 SGHDT and CDR2 YYEEEE. This CDR3 contains 16 residues. The ends lost 4 bases at V and 0 bases at J; junction bases unmatched: 6.